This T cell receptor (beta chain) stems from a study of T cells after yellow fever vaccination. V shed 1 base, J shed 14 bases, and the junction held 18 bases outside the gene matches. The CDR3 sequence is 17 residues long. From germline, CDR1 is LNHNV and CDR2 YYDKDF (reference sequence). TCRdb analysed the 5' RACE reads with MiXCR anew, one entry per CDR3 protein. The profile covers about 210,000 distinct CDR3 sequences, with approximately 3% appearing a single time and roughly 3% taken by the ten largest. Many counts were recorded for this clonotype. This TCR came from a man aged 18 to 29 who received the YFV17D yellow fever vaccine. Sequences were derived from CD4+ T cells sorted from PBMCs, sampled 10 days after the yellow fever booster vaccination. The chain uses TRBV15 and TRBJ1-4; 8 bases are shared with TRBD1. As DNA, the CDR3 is TGTGCCACCAGCAGAGCTCCTACCGGACAGGGTGGAAAACGGCTGTTTTTT. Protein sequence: CATSRAPTGQGGKRLFF.